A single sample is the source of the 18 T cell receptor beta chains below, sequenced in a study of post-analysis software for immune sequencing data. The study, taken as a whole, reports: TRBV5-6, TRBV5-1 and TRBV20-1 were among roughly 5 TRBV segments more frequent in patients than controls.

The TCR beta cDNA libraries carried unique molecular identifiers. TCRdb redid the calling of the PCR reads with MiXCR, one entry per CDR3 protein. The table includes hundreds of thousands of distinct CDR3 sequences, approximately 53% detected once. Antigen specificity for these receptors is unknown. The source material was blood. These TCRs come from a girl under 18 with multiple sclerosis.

Here the CDR3 reads CATGTGEDNEQFF. The CDR3 coding sequence is TGTGCCACGGGTACAGGGGAGGACAATGAGCAGTTCTTC. The V call is TRBV10-3, the J call TRBJ2-1; D is perhaps TRBD1 (7 bases). Between the trimmed V and J ends, which lost 10 bases and 5 bases, there was a span of 15 bases. CDR3 length equals 13 residues. Germline V gene data show CDR1 as ENHRY and CDR2 as SYGVKD.

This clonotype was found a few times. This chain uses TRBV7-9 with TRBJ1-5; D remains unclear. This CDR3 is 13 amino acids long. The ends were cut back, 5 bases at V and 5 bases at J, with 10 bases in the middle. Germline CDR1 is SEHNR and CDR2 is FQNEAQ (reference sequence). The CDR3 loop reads CASSHGRDQPQHF. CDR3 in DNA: TGTGCCAGCAGCCACGGACGGGATCAGCCCCAGCATTTT.

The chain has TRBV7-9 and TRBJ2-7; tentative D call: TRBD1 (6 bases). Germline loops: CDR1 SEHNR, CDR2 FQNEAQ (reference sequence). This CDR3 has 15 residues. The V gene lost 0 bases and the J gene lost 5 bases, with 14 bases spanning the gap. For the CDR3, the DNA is TGTGCCAGCAGCTTAGCCCGGCAGGGGCCACACGAGCAGTACTTC. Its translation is CASSLARQGPHEQYF. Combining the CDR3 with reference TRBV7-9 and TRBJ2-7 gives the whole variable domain DTGVSQNPRHKITKRGQNVTFRCDPISEHNRLYWYRQTLGQGPEFLTYFQNEAQLEKSRLLSDRFSAERPKGSFSTLEIQRTEQGDSAMYLCASSLARQGPHEQYFGPGTRLTVT.

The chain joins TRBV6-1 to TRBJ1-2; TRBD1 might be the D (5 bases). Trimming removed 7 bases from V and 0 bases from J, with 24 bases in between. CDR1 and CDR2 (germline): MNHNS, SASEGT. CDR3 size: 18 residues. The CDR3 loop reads CASTKGGASDRTNYGYTF. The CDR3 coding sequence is TGTGCCAGCACTAAGGGAGGGGCGAGTGATCGGACTAACTATGGCTACACCTTC.

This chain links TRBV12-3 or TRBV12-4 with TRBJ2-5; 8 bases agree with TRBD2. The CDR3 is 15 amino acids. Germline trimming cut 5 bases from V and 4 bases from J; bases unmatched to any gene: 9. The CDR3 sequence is CASSPGLVLGETQYF. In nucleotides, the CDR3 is TGTGCCAGCAGTCCGGGACTAGTTCTTGGAGAGACCCAGTACTTC.

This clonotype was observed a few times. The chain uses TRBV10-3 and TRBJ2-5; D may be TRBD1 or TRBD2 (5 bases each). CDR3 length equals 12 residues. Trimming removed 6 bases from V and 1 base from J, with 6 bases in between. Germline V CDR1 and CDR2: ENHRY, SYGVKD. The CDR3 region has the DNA TGTGCCATCAGAGGGACCCAAGAGACCCAGTACTTC. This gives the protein CAIRGTQETQYF.

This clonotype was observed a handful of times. CDR3 coding DNA: TGCAGCGTTGGGACTAGCGGACAAGAGACCCAGTACTTC. This gives the protein CSVGTSGQETQYF. The V and J genes are TRBV29-1 and TRBJ2-5; 10 bases align to TRBD2. The CDR3 consists of 13 residues. Looked up from germline, CDR1 is SQVTM and CDR2 is ANQGSEA. V was pared by 4 bases and J by 2 bases, with 1 base of the junction left unmatched.

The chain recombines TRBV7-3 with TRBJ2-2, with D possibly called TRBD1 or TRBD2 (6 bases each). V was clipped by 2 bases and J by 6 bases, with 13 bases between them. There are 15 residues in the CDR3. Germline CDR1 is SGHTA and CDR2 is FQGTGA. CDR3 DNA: TGTGCCAGCAGCTTAGATGGGGGGCAGTCCGGGGAGCTGTTTTTT. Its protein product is CASSLDGGQSGELFF.

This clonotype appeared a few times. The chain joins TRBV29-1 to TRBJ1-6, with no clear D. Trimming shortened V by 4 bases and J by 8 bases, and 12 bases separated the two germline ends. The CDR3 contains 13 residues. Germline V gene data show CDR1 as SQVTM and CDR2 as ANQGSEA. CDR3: CSVGTGQDSPLHF. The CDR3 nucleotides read TGCAGCGTTGGGACCGGGCAGGATTCACCCCTCCACTTT.

The CDR3 loop reads CASRRGKNEQFF. In DNA, the CDR3 is TGTGCCAGCAGGAGGGGAAAGAATGAGCAGTTCTTC. The V call is TRBV2, the J call TRBJ2-1; D might be TRBD1 or TRBD2, each matching 5 bases. V gave up 6 bases and J gave up 7 bases, with 10 bases separating them. In germline, CDR1 is SNHLY, CDR2 FYNNEI. This CDR3 comprises 12 residues.

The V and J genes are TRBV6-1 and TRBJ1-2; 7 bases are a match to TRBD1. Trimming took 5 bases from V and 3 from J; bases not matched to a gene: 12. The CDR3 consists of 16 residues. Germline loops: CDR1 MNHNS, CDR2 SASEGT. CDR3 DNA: TGTGCCAGCAGTAAAGGCGTCCGGACAGGAGACTATGGCTACACCTTC. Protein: CASSKGVRTGDYGYTF.

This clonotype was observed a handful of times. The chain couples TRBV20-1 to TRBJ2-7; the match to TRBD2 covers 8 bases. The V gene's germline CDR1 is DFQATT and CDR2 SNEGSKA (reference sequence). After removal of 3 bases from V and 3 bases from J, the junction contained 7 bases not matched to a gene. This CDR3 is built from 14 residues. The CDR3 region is CSARFGAGDYEQYF. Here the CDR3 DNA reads TGCAGTGCTAGGTTTGGAGCGGGAGACTACGAGCAGTACTTC.

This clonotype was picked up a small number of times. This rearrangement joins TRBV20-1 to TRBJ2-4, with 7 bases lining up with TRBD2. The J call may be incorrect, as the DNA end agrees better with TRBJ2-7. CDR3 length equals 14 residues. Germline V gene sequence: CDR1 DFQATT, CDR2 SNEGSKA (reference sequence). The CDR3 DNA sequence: TGCAGTGCTAGGACGGCGGGAGTTGAACGCGAGCAGTACTTC. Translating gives CSARTAGVEREQYF.

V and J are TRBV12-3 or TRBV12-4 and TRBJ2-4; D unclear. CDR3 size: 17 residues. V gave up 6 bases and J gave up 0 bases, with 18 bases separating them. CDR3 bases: TGTGCCAGCAGCCCCGTCCGCCCCACACTAGCCAAAAACATTCAGTACTTC. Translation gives CASSPVRPTLAKNIQYF.

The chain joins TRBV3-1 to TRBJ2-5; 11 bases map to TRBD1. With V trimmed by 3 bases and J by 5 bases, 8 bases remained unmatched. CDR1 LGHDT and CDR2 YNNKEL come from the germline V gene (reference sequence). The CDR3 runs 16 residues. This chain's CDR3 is CASSQNRGQGGETQYF. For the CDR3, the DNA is TGTGCCAGCAGCCAGAACCGGGGACAGGGGGGCGAGACCCAGTACTTC.

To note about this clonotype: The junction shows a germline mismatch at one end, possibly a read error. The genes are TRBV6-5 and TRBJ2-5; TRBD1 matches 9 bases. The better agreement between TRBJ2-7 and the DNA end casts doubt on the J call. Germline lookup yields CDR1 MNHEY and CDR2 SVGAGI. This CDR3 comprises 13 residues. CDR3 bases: TGTGCCGGCAGAAGGGGACAGGGCTACGAGCAGTACTTC. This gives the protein CAGRRGQGYEQYF.

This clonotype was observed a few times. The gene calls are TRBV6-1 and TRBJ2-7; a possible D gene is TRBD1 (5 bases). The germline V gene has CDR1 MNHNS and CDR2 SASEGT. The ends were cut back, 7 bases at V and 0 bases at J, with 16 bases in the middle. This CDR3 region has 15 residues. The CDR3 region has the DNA TGTGCCAGCACAATACAGGAGAACGACTCCTACGAGCAGTACTTC. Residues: CASTIQENDSYEQYF.

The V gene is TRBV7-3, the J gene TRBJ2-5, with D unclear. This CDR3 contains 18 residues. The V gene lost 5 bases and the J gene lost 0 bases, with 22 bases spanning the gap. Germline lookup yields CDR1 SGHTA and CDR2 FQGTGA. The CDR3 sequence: CASSKFSPGSRYQETQYF. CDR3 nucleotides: TGTGCCAGCAGCAAGTTTAGTCCGGGTTCGCGGTACCAAGAGACCCAGTACTTC.